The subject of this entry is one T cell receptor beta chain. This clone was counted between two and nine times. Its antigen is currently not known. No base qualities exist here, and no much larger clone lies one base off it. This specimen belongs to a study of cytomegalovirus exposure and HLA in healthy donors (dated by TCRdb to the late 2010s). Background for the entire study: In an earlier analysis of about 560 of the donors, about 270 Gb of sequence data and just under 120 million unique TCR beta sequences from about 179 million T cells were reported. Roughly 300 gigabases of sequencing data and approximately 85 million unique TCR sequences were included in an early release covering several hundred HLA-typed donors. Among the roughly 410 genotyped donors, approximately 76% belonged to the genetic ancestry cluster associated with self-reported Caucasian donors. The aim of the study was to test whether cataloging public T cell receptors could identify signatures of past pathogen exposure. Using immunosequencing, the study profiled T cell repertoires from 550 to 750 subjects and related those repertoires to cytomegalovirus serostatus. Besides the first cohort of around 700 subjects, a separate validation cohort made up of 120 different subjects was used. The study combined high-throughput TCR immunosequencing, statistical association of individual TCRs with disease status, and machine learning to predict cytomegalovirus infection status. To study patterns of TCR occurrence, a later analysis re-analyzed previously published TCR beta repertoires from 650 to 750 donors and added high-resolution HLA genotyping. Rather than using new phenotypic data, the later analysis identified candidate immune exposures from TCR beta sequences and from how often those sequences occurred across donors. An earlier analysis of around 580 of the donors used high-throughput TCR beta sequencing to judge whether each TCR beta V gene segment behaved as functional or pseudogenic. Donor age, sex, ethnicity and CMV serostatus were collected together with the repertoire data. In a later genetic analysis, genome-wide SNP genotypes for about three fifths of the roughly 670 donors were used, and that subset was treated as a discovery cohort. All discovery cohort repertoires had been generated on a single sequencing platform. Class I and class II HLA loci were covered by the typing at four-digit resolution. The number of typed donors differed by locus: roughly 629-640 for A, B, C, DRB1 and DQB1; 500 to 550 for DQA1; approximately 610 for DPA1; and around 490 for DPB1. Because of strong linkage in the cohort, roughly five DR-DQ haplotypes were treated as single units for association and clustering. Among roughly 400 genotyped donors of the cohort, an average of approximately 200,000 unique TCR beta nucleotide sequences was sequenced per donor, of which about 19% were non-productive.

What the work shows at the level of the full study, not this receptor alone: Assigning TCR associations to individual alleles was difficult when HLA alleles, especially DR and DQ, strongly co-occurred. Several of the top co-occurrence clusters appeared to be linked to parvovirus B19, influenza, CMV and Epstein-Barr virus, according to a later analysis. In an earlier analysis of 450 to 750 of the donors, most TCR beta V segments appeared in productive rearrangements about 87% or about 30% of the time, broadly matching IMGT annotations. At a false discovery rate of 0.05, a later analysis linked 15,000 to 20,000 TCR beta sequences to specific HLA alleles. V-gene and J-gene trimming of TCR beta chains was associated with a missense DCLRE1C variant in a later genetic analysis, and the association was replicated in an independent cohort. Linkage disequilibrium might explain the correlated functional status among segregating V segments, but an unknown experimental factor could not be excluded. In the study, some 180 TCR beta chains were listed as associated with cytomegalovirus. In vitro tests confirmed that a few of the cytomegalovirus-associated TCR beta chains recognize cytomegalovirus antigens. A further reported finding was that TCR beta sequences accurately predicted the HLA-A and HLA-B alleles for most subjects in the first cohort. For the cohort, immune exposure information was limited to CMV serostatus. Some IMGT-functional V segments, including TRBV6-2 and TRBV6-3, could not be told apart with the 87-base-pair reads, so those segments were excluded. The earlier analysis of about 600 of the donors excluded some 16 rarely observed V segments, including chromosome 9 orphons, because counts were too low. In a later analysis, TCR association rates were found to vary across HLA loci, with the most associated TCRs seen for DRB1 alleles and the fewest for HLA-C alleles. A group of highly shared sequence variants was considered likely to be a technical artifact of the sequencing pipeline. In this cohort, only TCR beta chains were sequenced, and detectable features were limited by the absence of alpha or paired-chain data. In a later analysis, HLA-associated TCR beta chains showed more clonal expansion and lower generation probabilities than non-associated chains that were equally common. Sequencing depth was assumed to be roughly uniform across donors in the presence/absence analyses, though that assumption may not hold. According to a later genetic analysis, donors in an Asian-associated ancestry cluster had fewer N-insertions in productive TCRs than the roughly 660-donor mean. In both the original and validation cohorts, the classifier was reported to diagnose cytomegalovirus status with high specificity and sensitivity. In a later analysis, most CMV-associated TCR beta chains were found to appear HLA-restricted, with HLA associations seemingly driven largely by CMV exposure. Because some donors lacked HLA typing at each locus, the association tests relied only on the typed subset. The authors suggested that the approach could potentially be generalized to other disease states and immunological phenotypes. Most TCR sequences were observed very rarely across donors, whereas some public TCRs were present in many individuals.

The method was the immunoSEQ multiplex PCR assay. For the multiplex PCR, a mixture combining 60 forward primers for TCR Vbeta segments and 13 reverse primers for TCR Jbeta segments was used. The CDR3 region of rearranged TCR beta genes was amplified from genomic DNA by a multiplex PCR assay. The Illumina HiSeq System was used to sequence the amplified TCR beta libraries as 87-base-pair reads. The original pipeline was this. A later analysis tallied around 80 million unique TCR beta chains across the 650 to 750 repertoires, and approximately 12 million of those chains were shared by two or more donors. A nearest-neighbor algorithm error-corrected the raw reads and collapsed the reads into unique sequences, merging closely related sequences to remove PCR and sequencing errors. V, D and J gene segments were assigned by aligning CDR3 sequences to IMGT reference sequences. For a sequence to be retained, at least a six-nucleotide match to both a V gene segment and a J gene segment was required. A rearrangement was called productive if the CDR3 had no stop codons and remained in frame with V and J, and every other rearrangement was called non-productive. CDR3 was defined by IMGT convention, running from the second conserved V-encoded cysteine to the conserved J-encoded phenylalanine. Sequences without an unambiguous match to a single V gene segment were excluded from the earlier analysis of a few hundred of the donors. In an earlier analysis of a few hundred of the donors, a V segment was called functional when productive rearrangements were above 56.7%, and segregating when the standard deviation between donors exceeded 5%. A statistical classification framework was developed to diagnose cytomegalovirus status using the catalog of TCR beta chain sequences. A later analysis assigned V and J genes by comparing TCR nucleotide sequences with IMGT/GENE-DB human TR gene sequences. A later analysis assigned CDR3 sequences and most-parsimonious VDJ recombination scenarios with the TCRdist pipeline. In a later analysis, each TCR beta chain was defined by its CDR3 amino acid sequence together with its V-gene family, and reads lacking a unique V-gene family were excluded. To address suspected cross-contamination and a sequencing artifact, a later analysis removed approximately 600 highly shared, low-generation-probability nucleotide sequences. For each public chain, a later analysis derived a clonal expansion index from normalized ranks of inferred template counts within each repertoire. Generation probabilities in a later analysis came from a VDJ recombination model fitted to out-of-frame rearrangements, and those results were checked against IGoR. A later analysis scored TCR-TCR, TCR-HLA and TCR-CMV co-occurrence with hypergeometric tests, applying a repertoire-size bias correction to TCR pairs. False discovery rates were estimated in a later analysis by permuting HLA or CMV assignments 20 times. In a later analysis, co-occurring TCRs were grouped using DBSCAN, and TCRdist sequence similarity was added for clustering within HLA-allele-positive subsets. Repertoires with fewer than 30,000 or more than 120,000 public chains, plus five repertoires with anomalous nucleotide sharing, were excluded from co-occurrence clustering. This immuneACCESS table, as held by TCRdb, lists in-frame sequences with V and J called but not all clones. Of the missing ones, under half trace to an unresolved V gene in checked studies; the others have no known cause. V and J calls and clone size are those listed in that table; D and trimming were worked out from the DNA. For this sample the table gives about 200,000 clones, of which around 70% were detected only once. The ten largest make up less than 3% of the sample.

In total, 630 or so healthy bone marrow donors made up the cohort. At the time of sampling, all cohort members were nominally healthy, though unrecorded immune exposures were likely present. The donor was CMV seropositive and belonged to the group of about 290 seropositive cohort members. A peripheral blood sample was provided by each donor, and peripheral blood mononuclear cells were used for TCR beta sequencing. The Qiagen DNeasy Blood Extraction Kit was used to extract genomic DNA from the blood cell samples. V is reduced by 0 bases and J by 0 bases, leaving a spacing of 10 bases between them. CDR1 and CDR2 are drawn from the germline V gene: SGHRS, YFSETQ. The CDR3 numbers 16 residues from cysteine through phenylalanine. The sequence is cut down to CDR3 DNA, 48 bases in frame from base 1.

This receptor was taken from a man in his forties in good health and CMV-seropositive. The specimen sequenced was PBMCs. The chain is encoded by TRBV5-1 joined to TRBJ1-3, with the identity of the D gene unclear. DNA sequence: TGCGCCAGCAGCTTGGTCGGTATAGACTCTGGAAACACCATATATTTT. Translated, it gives CASSLVGIDSGNTIYF.